Shown below are 5 T cell receptor beta chains from a single sample sequenced in a study of blood T cell repertoires in COVID-19. Data came from immunoSEQ multiplex PCR; TCRdb stores just in-frame clones and leaves some out. This table holds 140,000 to 150,000 clones, 84% found once. The sample taken for sequencing was peripheral blood. The receptor set was obtained from a human donor in a cohort sampled during active COVID-19.

The count of this clone is one. The rearrangement links TRBV9 to TRBJ2-3; D is unresolved. CDR3 length: 13 amino acids. Germline CDR1 SGDLS, CDR2 YYNGEE. Trimming took off 2 bases at V and 4 bases at J, with 8 bases between the two ends. The CDR3 DNA reads as TGTGCCAGCAGCGTTGGAGTTTCAGATACGCAGTATTTT. Protein: CASSVGVSDTQYF.

The genes are TRBV7-9 and TRBJ1-2; 9 nucleotides align to TRBD1. V dropped 5 bases and J dropped 4; count of bases not matched to a gene: 8. CDR1 SEHNR and CDR2 FQNEAQ come from the germline V gene (reference sequence). This CDR3 spans 15 amino acids. The CDR3 bases are TGTGCCAGCAGCACTACAGGGGGCTCGAGCTATGGCTACACCTTC. This gives the protein CASSTTGGSSYGYTF.

The chain joins TRBV21-1 to TRBJ1-5; no DNA check was done on the table's D call, TRBD1. TRBV21-1 is annotated as a pseudogene. The CDR3 covers 15 residues. CDR3 in amino acids: CASSNVRGQIQPQHF. The CDR3 DNA follows: TGTGCCAGCAGCAATGTTAGGGGGCAAATTCAGCCCCAGCATTTT.

This clone was seen at least ten times. The same CDR3 arises from other DNA sequences in this sample as well. This chain uses TRBV30 with TRBJ1-3; 7 bases match TRBD1. The CDR3 is 15 amino acids. The junction had 4 bases not matched to a gene; V was cut back by 2 bases and J by 0 bases. CDR1 and CDR2 from the germline V gene are GTSNPN and SVGIG (reference sequence). The CDR3 spells CAWSRDSGSGNTIYF. CDR3 DNA: TGTGCCTGGAGTCGGGACAGTGGCTCTGGAAACACCATATATTTT.

CDR3 in DNA: TGTGCCAGCAGCAACGCAGGGAATGCGAACTATGGCTACACCTTC. Encoded protein: CASSNAGNANYGYTF. This sequence joins TRBV3-1 (or the pseudogene TRBV3-2) and TRBJ1-2, with D possibly TRBD1 on 5 matching bases. Trimming stripped 5 bases from V and 2 bases from J, with 15 bases between. Germline CDR1 is LGHDT and CDR2 is YNNKEL (reference sequence). This CDR3 has 15 amino acids.